These T cell receptor beta chains were read from a single sample in a study of regulatory T cells in long-lasting Graves disease. TCRdb re-called the multiplex PCR reads with MiXCR, one entry per CDR3 protein. The sample consists of fewer than 400,000 distinct CDR3 sequences, 15% to 20% of them appearing once. This specimen consisted of peripheral blood mononuclear cells (PBMCs), obtained at new diagnosis, from a patient treated with antithyroid drugs. The receptors here all came from a female donor with Graves disease. CDR3s include the opening cysteine and the closing phenylalanine or tryptophan. The order of the fields is D gene, V gene, J gene, clone size, CDR3 length, CDR3 protein, CDR3 DNA. The D gene is left open where the match is weak. Where a row states a size, it is once, few, many or the class of an expanded clone; other rows omit it.

>TRBD1|TRBV4-2|TRBJ1-2|few|16
CASSKDRGGRGYGYTF
TGTGCCAGCAGCAAGGACAGGGGCGGGAGGGGCTATGGCTACACCTTC
>TRBD2|TRBV29-1|TRBJ2-7|many|15
CSVGGLAGAQGEQYF
TGCAGCGTGGGGGGATTAGCGGGAGCCCAAGGCGAGCAGTACTTC
>TRBD1|TRBV4-1|TRBJ2-5|.|17
CASSQNTDRVSPETQYF
TGTGCCAGCAGCCAAAATACCGACAGGGTATCCCCGGAGACCCAGTACTTC
>.|TRBV27|TRBJ1-2|many|13
CASSLGGGYGYTF
TGTGCCAGCAGTTTAGGGGGTGGCTATGGCTACACCTTC
>.|TRBV11-2|TRBJ2-5|many|15
CASSLGSLVIETQYF
TGTGCCAGCAGCTTAGGTTCACTAGTTATAGAGACCCAGTACTTC
>.|TRBV6-5|TRBJ2-1|few|13
CASSYSNRDEQFF
TGTGCCAGCAGTTACTCGAATCGGGATGAGCAGTTCTTC
>.|TRBV5-6|TRBJ2-3|many|16
CASSFGREEGVDTQYF
TGTGCCAGCAGCTTTGGCAGGGAGGAAGGAGTAGATACGCAGTATTTT
>.|TRBV4-2|TRBJ2-5|many|15
CASSQEGAGQETQYF
TGTGCCAGCAGCCAAGAAGGGGCAGGGCAAGAGACCCAGTACTTC
>TRBD2|TRBV27|TRBJ2-1|many|21
CASSQLPGTSGRSRSYNEQFF
TGTGCCAGCAGTCAACTCCCCGGGACTAGCGGGAGGAGCAGGTCCTACAATGAGCAGTTCTTC
>TRBD1|TRBV6-1|TRBJ1-3|many|20
CASIVRGTGLQVHSGNTIYF
TGTGCCAGCATAGTCCGTGGGACAGGCCTTCAGGTGCACTCTGGAAACACCATATATTTT
>TRBD2|TRBV19|TRBJ2-7|many|15
CASSFSGTRPYEQYF
TGTGCCAGTAGTTTCTCGGGGACTAGACCCTACGAGCAGTACTTC
>.|TRBV9|TRBJ1-2|many|13
CASSPDSDSLYTF
TGTGCCAGCAGCCCAGACTCGGACAGCCTCTACACCTTC
>TRBD2|TRBV20-1|TRBJ2-7|many|14
CSASISGRTYEQYF
TGCAGTGCTAGTATTAGCGGGAGGACCTACGAGCAGTACTTC
>.|TRBV3-1|TRBJ2-1|many|12
CASSQEASEQFF
TGTGCCAGCAGCCAAGAGGCCTCGGAGCAGTTCTTC
>TRBD2|TRBV2|TRBJ2-3|many|14
CASRTSGSTDTQYF
TGTGCCAGCAGGACTAGCGGGAGCACAGATACGCAGTATTTT
>TRBD1|TRBV20-1|TRBJ2-7|.|13
CSANDRVPYEQYF
TGCAGTGCTAACGACAGGGTCCCCTACGAGCAGTACTTC
>.|TRBV12-3/TRBV12-4|TRBJ2-5|many|17
CASSLGLPGRGVETQYF
TGTGCCAGCAGTTTAGGCCTTCCGGGAAGGGGGGTTGAGACCCAGTACTTC
>TRBD1|TRBV6-1|TRBJ2-2|few|16
CASSATGSGNTGELFF
TGTGCCAGCAGTGCGACAGGGTCGGGTAACACCGGGGAGCTGTTTTTT
>.|TRBV13|TRBJ2-3|few|14
CASSMGAATDTQYF
TGTGCCAGCAGCATGGGAGCTGCCACAGATACGCAGTATTTT
>.|TRBV6-2/TRBV6-3|TRBJ1-1|many|13
CASSLRGYTEAFF
TGTGCCAGCAGTTTGAGGGGCTACACTGAAGCTTTCTTT
>.|TRBV2|TRBJ2-5|.|17
CASRNWGQGGSKETQYF
TGTGCCAGCAGGAACTGGGGGCAGGGTGGTAGCAAAGAGACCCAGTACTTC
>TRBD2|TRBV3-1|TRBJ2-3|many|19
CASSQDAFSSREETDTQYF
TGTGCCAGCAGCCAAGATGCGTTCTCTAGCCGGGAGGAGACAGATACGCAGTATTTT
>TRBD1|TRBV12-3/TRBV12-4|TRBJ1-6|.|14
CASSIGTANSPLHF
TGTGCCAGCAGTATAGGGACAGCGAATTCACCCCTCCACTTT
>.|TRBV2|TRBJ2-2|many|16
CASAFRGAPTIGELFF
TGTGCCAGCGCATTCAGGGGCGCCCCTACAATCGGGGAGCTGTTTTTT
>.|TRBV9|TRBJ1-3|.|15
CASSVNPFPGNTIYF
TGTGCCAGCAGCGTAAATCCCTTTCCTGGAAACACCATATATTTT